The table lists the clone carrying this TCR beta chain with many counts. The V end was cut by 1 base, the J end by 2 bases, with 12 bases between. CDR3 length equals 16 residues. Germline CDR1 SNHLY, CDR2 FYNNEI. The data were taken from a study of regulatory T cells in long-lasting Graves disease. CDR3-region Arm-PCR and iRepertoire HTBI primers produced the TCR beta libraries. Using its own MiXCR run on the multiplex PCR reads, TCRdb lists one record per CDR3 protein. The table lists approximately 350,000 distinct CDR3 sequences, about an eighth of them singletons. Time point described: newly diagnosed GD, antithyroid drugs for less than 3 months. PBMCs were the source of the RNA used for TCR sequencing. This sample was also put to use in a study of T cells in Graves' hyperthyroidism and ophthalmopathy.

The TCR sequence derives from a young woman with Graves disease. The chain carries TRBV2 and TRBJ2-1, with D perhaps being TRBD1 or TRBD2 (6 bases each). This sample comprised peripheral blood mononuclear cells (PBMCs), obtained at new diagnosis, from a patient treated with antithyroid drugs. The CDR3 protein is CASSEDWGAAYNEQFF. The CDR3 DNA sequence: TGTGCCAGCAGTGAAGATTGGGGGGCGGCCTACAATGAGCAGTTCTTC.